A selection of T cell receptor beta chains follows, all from one sample in a study of immune evolution from preneoplasia to lung adenocarcinoma. The repertoire was sequenced with immunoSEQ multiplex PCR; TCRdb's copy has only in-frame clones and lacks some. The table records about 10,000 clones, around 80% of them present only once. Sequencing used FFPE minimally invasive lung adenocarcinoma tissue. The receptors here all came from a person between 65 and 80 years old with lung adenocarcinoma. Some clones in this sample may be carry-over from other donors' samples. Both conserved end residues are part of each CDR3. D genes are given only for firm matches. Part of the rows lack a size; the others show once, few, many or a class for expanded clones.

d_call: TRBD1
j_call: TRBJ1-4
clone_size: few
v_call: TRBV7-9
cdr3_nt: TGTGCCAGCAGCCCAAGACAGGGGGCCGGAAGTGAAAAACTGTTTTTT
cdr3_aa: CASSPRQGAGSEKLFF

d_call: .
j_call: TRBJ1-1
clone_size: .
v_call: TRBV29-1
cdr3_nt: TGCAGCGTTGGGACTACAGCAGAAGCTTTCTTT
cdr3_aa: CSVGTTAEAFF

d_call: .
j_call: TRBJ2-2
clone_size: .
v_call: TRBV19
cdr3_nt: TGTGCCACCCACCTCCCGGGTATGGACACCGGGGAGCTGTTTTTT
cdr3_aa: CATHLPGMDTGELFF

d_call: .
j_call: TRBJ2-6
clone_size: once
v_call: TRBV18
cdr3_nt: TGTGCCAGCTCAATGAACAGGGACCCCGGGGCCAACGTCCTGACTTTC
cdr3_aa: CASSMNRDPGANVLTF

d_call: TRBD1
j_call: TRBJ2-1
clone_size: few
v_call: TRBV19
cdr3_nt: TGTGCCAGTAGTACTACCGGGACAGGGTTGCCCAATGAGCAGTTCTTC
cdr3_aa: CASSTTGTGLPNEQFF

d_call: TRBD2
j_call: TRBJ2-7
clone_size: few
v_call: TRBV28
cdr3_nt: TGTGCCAGCTACGCACGATCCGGGACTAGACCCTACGAGCAGTACTTC
cdr3_aa: CASYARSGTRPYEQYF

d_call: .
j_call: TRBJ2-3
clone_size: once
v_call: TRBV9
cdr3_nt: TGTGCCAGCAGCGTAGGACAGGTTGGCACAGATACGCAGTATTTT
cdr3_aa: CASSVGQVGTDTQYF

d_call: TRBD2
j_call: TRBJ2-7
clone_size: .
v_call: TRBV5-1
cdr3_nt: TGCGCCAGCAGCGCTACTAGCGAGATCACCTACGAGCAGTACTTC
cdr3_aa: CASSATSEITYEQYF

d_call: .
j_call: TRBJ2-7
clone_size: .
v_call: TRBV7-2
cdr3_nt: TGTGCCAGCAGCTACCAGGGCAGCTCCTACGAGCAGTACTTC
cdr3_aa: CASSYQGSSYEQYF

d_call: TRBD2
j_call: TRBJ2-1
clone_size: .
v_call: TRBV9
cdr3_nt: TGTGCCAGCAGCGTAGTTGGGACTAGCGTCGATGAGCAGTTCTTC
cdr3_aa: CASSVVGTSVDEQFF

d_call: TRBD1
j_call: TRBJ1-4
clone_size: .
v_call: TRBV5-1
cdr3_nt: TGCGCCAGCAGCTTTACAGGGGACGATGAAAAACTGTTTTTT
cdr3_aa: CASSFTGDDEKLFF

d_call: .
j_call: TRBJ2-1
clone_size: .
v_call: TRBV5-1
cdr3_nt: TGCGCCAGCAGCTTTAGTGGGGCCTACAATGAGCAGTTCTTC
cdr3_aa: CASSFSGAYNEQFF

d_call: .
j_call: TRBJ1-1
clone_size: .
v_call: TRBV15
cdr3_nt: TGTGCCACCAGCAGAGACGAGGTCGGTGCTTTCTTT
cdr3_aa: CATSRDEVGAFF

d_call: TRBD1
j_call: TRBJ1-2
clone_size: .
v_call: TRBV6-6
cdr3_nt: TGTGCCAGCAGTACGGGGACAGGCGGCTACACCTTC
cdr3_aa: CASSTGTGGYTF

d_call: TRBD2
j_call: TRBJ2-7
clone_size: .
v_call: TRBV7-9
cdr3_nt: TGTGCCAGCAGCTTTAGCGGGAGGGCCCAAGAGCAGTACTTC
cdr3_aa: CASSFSGRAQEQYF

d_call: TRBD1
j_call: TRBJ2-1
clone_size: .
v_call: TRBV2
cdr3_nt: TGTGCCAGCAGTGAAGTGACAGGGGGCTACAATGAGCAGTTCTTC
cdr3_aa: CASSEVTGGYNEQFF

d_call: TRBD1
j_call: TRBJ1-1
clone_size: few
v_call: TRBV6-5
cdr3_nt: TGTGCCAGCAGTTGGGGACAGGGGGCGAACACTGAAGCTTTCTTT
cdr3_aa: CASSWGQGANTEAFF

d_call: TRBD2
j_call: TRBJ2-7
clone_size: .
v_call: TRBV11-3
cdr3_nt: TGTGCCAGCAGCTCCTTGACGGGAGGTTCCTACGAGCAGTACTTC
cdr3_aa: CASSSLTGGSYEQYF

d_call: .
j_call: TRBJ1-1
clone_size: .
v_call: TRBV18
cdr3_nt: TGTGCCAGCTCACCGGCCGCCCTCGGGACTTTCTTT
cdr3_aa: CASSPAALGTFF

d_call: .
j_call: TRBJ2-1
clone_size: .
v_call: TRBV19
cdr3_nt: TGTGCCAGTAGTCCCCCCCGCCCCCGAGGGGCCGATGAGCAGTTCTTC
cdr3_aa: CASSPPRPRGADEQFF

d_call: TRBD2
j_call: TRBJ2-3
clone_size: .
v_call: TRBV6-5
cdr3_nt: TGTGCCAGCAGCCTACGTGGGGGGGGCACAGATACGCAGTATTTT
cdr3_aa: CASSLRGGGTDTQYF

d_call: .
j_call: TRBJ1-2
clone_size: .
v_call: TRBV9
cdr3_nt: TGTGCCAGCAGCGTAGAGGTCGACTATGGCTACACCTTC
cdr3_aa: CASSVEVDYGYTF

d_call: TRBD2
j_call: TRBJ2-3
clone_size: .
v_call: TRBV6-5
cdr3_nt: TGTGCCAGCAGTCGTCAGCGGGGCATAGATACGCAGTATTTT
cdr3_aa: CASSRQRGIDTQYF

d_call: .
j_call: TRBJ2-1
clone_size: .
v_call: TRBV29-1
cdr3_nt: TGCAGCGCTTCCGGGAATAGCTACAATGAGCAGTTCTTC
cdr3_aa: CSASGNSYNEQFF

d_call: TRBD1
j_call: TRBJ2-5
clone_size: .
v_call: TRBV28
cdr3_nt: TGTGCCAGCACTCGATATCCCCCGGGACAGGGGGAGACCCAGTACTTC
cdr3_aa: CASTRYPPGQGETQYF

d_call: .
j_call: TRBJ1-5
clone_size: once
v_call: TRBV30
cdr3_nt: TGTGCCTGGAGTGTATCAGGGTGGTACAATCAGCCCCAGCATTTT
cdr3_aa: CAWSVSGWYNQPQHF

d_call: .
j_call: TRBJ2-5
clone_size: .
v_call: TRBV28
cdr3_nt: TGTGCCAGCAGTTCGGACAGTAAAGAGACCCAGTACTTC
cdr3_aa: CASSSDSKETQYF

d_call: TRBD1
j_call: TRBJ2-1
clone_size: .
v_call: TRBV6-6
cdr3_nt: TGTGCCAGCATCCCGGGACAGGGGAGGGTCAATGAGCAGTTCTTC
cdr3_aa: CASIPGQGRVNEQFF

d_call: TRBD1
j_call: TRBJ1-5
clone_size: once
v_call: TRBV6-1
cdr3_nt: TGTGCCAGCAGTGAGGGACAGAACAATCAGCCCCAGCATTTT
cdr3_aa: CASSEGQNNQPQHF

d_call: .
j_call: TRBJ1-1
clone_size: once
v_call: TRBV6-5
cdr3_nt: TGTGCCAGCAGTTACTCGAAGATCCGGGCGAAGGCTTTCTTT
cdr3_aa: CASSYSKIRAKAFF

d_call: TRBD1
j_call: TRBJ1-2
clone_size: few
v_call: TRBV7-9
cdr3_nt: TGTGCCAGCAGCTTAGGGGGGACAGGGGTTAATCTTAATGGCTACACCTTC
cdr3_aa: CASSLGGTGVNLNGYTF

d_call: .
j_call: TRBJ2-7
clone_size: .
v_call: TRBV10-3
cdr3_nt: TGTGCCATCAGTGGAGACAGCTACGAGCAGTACTTC
cdr3_aa: CAISGDSYEQYF

d_call: TRBD1
j_call: TRBJ1-2
clone_size: .
v_call: TRBV28
cdr3_nt: TGTGCCAGCAGCCTATCGGGACAGGGCAGCTATGGCTACACCTTC
cdr3_aa: CASSLSGQGSYGYTF

d_call: .
j_call: TRBJ1-1
clone_size: .
v_call: TRBV5-1
cdr3_nt: TGCGCCAGCAGCGGTGGGGGGACATCGAACACTGAAGCTTTCTTT
cdr3_aa: CASSGGGTSNTEAFF

d_call: TRBD1
j_call: TRBJ2-5
clone_size: .
v_call: TRBV5-4
cdr3_nt: TGTGCCAGCAGCCTGGGACAGCCCGGGAAAGAGACCCAGTACTTC
cdr3_aa: CASSLGQPGKETQYF